Below are 14 T cell receptor beta chains sequenced from a single sample in a study of vaccination effects on CD4 cells after COVID-19. Before any sequencing was done, the ViraFEST assay used viral peptide pools to expand antigen-specific CD4+ T cells. Culturing for nine to ten days preceded CD4+ T cell isolation. The person was diagnosed with PCR-confirmed SARS-CoV-2 infection between March and December 2020. These TCRs are of unknown antigen specificity. The method was immunoSEQ multiplex PCR; TCRdb's version includes in-frame clones alone and lacks a portion of them. This sample carries tens of thousands of clones, 75% to 85% of them seen once, and the ten largest clones take over 5%. Sequenced here: CD4+ T cells from PBMCs cultured with HIV peptides, sampled before COVID-19 vaccination. Subset meaning: HIV-1 Nef peptide pool negative control/reference culture. The receptors were gathered from a human donor who had a prior SARS-CoV-2 infection.

This chain joins TRBV7-6 and TRBJ2-5, with D perhaps being TRBD1 or TRBD2 (6 bases each). The germline V and J ends were trimmed by 2 bases and 4 bases, with 14 bases remaining between them. In germline, CDR1 is SGHVS, CDR2 FNYEAQ. This CDR3 has 15 amino acids. The DNA of the CDR3 is TGTGCCAGCAGCTTATTCCGGGGGCCGGGAGAGACCCAGTACTTC. Encoded protein: CASSLFRGPGETQYF. Using reference TRBV7-6 and TRBJ2-5 for the parts outside the CDR3, the full variable domain is GAGVSQSPRYKVTKRGQDVALRCDPISGHVSLYWYRQALGQGPEFLTYFNYEAQQDKSGLPNDRFSAERPEGSISTLTIQRTEQRDSAMYRCASSLFRGPGETQYFGPGTRLLVL.

In this sample, this clone turned up a few times. The rearrangement joins TRBV6-2 or TRBV6-3 to TRBJ2-7, with a tentative D call TRBD2 (5 bases). CDR1 and CDR2 (germline): MNHEY, SVGEGT. Deletions cut 5 bases from V and 0 bases from J, with 14 bases between. This CDR3 region has 15 residues. The CDR3 nucleotides are TGTGCCAGCAGTCTGAGCGGTAAAGCCTCCTACGAGCAGTACTTC. Translating gives CASSLSGKASYEQYF.

Only a few counts were recorded for this clone. This chain uses TRBV5-4 with TRBJ1-6; D remains unclear. Trimming took off 0 bases at V and 6 bases at J, with 10 bases between the two ends. Germline V CDR1 and CDR2: SGHNT, YYREEE (reference sequence). The CDR3 spans 15 residues. CDR3 sequence: CASSLVGPGNSPLHF. CDR3 coding DNA: TGTGCCAGCAGCTTGGTCGGCCCGGGTAATTCACCCCTCCACTTT.

This CDR3 is CASSLVTGGEEKLFF. The CDR3 DNA reads as TGCGCCAGCAGCTTGGTGACAGGGGGCGAGGAAAAACTGTTTTTT. The chain links TRBV5-1 to TRBJ1-4; 10 nucleotides align to TRBD1. This CDR3 has 15 residues. V lost 0 bases to trimming and J lost 8 bases; unmatched junction nucleotides: 4. Per the germline V gene, CDR1 is SGHRS and CDR2 is YFSETQ.

The chain carries TRBV30 and TRBJ1-2; tentative D call: TRBD1 (5 bases). The CDR3 runs 12 residues. Germline CDR1 reads GTSNPN; CDR2 reads SVGIG (reference sequence). V dropped 0 bases and J dropped 7 bases, with 9 bases sitting between them. The CDR3 region is CAWSVPDSGYTF. As DNA, the CDR3 is TGTGCCTGGAGTGTACCAGACAGTGGCTACACCTTC.

The DNA for the CDR3 is TGTGCCAGCAGGCCGGGAAGGGGGATCAATGAGCAGTTCTTC. Amino acid sequence: CASRPGRGINEQFF. The chain has TRBV7-9 and TRBJ2-1; TRBD1 is a possible D gene (6 bases). Trimming stripped 6 bases from V and 6 bases from J, with 15 bases between. CDR1 is SEHNR, CDR2 FQNEAQ, per germline (reference sequence). This CDR3 contains 14 residues. The full variable domain, with the rest looked up from reference TRBV7-9 and TRBJ2-1, is DTGVSQNPRHKITKRGQNVTFRCDPISEHNRLYWYRQTLGQGPEFLTYFQNEAQLEKSRLLSDRFSAERPKGSFSTLEIQRTEQGDSAMYLCASRPGRGINEQFFGPGTRLTVL.

There are a few counts of this clone. V usage is TRBV19 and J usage is TRBJ2-1; 14 positions match TRBD2. This CDR3 has 15 residues. The V and J ends lost 7 bases and 3 bases, in that order; junction bases with no gene match: 2. Germline V CDR1 and CDR2: LNHDA, SQIVND (reference sequence). The CDR3 nucleotides read TGTGCCAGTACGACTAGCGGGAGGGACTACAATGAGCAGTTCTTC. Amino acids: CASTTSGRDYNEQFF.

The V gene is TRBV7-2, the J gene TRBJ2-3, with TRBD2 identical over 9 bases. Per the germline V gene, CDR1 is SGHTA and CDR2 is FQGNSA. The CDR3 totals 16 residues. J lost 3 bases, V lost 4 bases, and 8 bases had no gene match. In DNA, the CDR3 is TGTGCCAGCAGCTCCGGGACTAGCAGCGAGACAGATACGCAGTATTTT. Translation gives CASSSGTSSETDTQYF. Based on the CDR3 plus reference TRBV7-2 and TRBJ2-3, the full variable domain is GAGVSQSPSNKVTEKGKDVELRCDPISGHTALYWYRQSLGQGLEFLIYFQGNSAPDKSGLPSDRFSAERTGGSVSTLTIQRTQQEDSAVYLCASSSGTSSETDTQYFGPGTRLTVL.

This sequence joins TRBV19 and TRBJ2-1, with 7 bases that match TRBD1. The CDR3 is 16 amino acids. Germline CDR1 is LNHDA and CDR2 is SQIVND (reference sequence). After removal of 2 bases from V and 9 bases from J, the junction contained 13 bases not matched to a gene. The CDR3, as DNA: TGTGCCAGTAGTATAAGGGGGCGGCAGGCGTGGGGTGAGCAGTTCTTC. Residues: CASSIRGRQAWGEQFF.

This clone appeared once. V is TRBV7-2 and J is TRBJ2-3; D may correspond to TRBD1 or TRBD2 (5 bases each). CDR3 length: 16 amino acids. CDR1 is SGHTA, CDR2 FQGNSA, per germline. Between the trimmed V and J ends, which lost 4 bases and 0 bases, there was a span of 14 bases. DNA for the CDR3: TGTGCCAGCAGCTCGGGACGGGGCCCCAGCACAGATACGCAGTATTTT. Amino acids: CASSSGRGPSTDTQYF.

This clone was counted once. DNA of the CDR3: TGTGCCATCAGTGAGACCAACCGGGACTACGAGCAGTACTTC. Translated: CAISETNRDYEQYF. V is TRBV10-3 and J is TRBJ2-7; perhaps TRBD2 as D (5 bases). The CDR3 loop spans 14 amino acids. V dropped 2 bases and J dropped 3 bases, with 11 bases sitting between them. The germline CDR1 and CDR2 sequences are ENHRY and SYGVKD.

This sequence joins TRBV5-1 and TRBJ2-3; TRBD2 aligns across 7 bases. In germline, CDR1 is SGHRS, CDR2 YFSETQ. With 3 bases clipped from V and 1 base from J, the junction kept 8 bases outside the gene matches. The length of the CDR3 is 16 residues. This CDR3 reads CASSSGKSGGTDTQYF. CDR3 DNA sequence: TGCGCCAGCAGCTCGGGTAAGAGCGGGGGCACAGATACGCAGTATTTT.

This rearrangement joins TRBV7-2 to TRBJ1-2; D perhaps matches TRBD1 (5 bases). Between the trimmed V and J ends, which lost 5 bases and 3 bases, there was a span of 10 bases. This CDR3 spans 13 amino acids. Looked up from germline, CDR1 is SGHTA and CDR2 is FQGNSA. CDR3 loop: CASSPGTDYGYTF. The CDR3 DNA reads as TGTGCCAGCAGCCCGGGGACGGACTATGGCTACACCTTC.

This clone is a singleton in its sample. CDR3 DNA: TGTGCCAGCAGCCAAGACAGGAATCAGCCCCAGCATTTT. It translates to CASSQDRNQPQHF. This chain links TRBV4-2 with TRBJ1-5; D uncertain. CDR3 length equals 13 residues. Per germline, CDR1 LGHNA and CDR2 YNFKEQ. V was pared by 0 bases and J by 4 bases, with 4 bases between.